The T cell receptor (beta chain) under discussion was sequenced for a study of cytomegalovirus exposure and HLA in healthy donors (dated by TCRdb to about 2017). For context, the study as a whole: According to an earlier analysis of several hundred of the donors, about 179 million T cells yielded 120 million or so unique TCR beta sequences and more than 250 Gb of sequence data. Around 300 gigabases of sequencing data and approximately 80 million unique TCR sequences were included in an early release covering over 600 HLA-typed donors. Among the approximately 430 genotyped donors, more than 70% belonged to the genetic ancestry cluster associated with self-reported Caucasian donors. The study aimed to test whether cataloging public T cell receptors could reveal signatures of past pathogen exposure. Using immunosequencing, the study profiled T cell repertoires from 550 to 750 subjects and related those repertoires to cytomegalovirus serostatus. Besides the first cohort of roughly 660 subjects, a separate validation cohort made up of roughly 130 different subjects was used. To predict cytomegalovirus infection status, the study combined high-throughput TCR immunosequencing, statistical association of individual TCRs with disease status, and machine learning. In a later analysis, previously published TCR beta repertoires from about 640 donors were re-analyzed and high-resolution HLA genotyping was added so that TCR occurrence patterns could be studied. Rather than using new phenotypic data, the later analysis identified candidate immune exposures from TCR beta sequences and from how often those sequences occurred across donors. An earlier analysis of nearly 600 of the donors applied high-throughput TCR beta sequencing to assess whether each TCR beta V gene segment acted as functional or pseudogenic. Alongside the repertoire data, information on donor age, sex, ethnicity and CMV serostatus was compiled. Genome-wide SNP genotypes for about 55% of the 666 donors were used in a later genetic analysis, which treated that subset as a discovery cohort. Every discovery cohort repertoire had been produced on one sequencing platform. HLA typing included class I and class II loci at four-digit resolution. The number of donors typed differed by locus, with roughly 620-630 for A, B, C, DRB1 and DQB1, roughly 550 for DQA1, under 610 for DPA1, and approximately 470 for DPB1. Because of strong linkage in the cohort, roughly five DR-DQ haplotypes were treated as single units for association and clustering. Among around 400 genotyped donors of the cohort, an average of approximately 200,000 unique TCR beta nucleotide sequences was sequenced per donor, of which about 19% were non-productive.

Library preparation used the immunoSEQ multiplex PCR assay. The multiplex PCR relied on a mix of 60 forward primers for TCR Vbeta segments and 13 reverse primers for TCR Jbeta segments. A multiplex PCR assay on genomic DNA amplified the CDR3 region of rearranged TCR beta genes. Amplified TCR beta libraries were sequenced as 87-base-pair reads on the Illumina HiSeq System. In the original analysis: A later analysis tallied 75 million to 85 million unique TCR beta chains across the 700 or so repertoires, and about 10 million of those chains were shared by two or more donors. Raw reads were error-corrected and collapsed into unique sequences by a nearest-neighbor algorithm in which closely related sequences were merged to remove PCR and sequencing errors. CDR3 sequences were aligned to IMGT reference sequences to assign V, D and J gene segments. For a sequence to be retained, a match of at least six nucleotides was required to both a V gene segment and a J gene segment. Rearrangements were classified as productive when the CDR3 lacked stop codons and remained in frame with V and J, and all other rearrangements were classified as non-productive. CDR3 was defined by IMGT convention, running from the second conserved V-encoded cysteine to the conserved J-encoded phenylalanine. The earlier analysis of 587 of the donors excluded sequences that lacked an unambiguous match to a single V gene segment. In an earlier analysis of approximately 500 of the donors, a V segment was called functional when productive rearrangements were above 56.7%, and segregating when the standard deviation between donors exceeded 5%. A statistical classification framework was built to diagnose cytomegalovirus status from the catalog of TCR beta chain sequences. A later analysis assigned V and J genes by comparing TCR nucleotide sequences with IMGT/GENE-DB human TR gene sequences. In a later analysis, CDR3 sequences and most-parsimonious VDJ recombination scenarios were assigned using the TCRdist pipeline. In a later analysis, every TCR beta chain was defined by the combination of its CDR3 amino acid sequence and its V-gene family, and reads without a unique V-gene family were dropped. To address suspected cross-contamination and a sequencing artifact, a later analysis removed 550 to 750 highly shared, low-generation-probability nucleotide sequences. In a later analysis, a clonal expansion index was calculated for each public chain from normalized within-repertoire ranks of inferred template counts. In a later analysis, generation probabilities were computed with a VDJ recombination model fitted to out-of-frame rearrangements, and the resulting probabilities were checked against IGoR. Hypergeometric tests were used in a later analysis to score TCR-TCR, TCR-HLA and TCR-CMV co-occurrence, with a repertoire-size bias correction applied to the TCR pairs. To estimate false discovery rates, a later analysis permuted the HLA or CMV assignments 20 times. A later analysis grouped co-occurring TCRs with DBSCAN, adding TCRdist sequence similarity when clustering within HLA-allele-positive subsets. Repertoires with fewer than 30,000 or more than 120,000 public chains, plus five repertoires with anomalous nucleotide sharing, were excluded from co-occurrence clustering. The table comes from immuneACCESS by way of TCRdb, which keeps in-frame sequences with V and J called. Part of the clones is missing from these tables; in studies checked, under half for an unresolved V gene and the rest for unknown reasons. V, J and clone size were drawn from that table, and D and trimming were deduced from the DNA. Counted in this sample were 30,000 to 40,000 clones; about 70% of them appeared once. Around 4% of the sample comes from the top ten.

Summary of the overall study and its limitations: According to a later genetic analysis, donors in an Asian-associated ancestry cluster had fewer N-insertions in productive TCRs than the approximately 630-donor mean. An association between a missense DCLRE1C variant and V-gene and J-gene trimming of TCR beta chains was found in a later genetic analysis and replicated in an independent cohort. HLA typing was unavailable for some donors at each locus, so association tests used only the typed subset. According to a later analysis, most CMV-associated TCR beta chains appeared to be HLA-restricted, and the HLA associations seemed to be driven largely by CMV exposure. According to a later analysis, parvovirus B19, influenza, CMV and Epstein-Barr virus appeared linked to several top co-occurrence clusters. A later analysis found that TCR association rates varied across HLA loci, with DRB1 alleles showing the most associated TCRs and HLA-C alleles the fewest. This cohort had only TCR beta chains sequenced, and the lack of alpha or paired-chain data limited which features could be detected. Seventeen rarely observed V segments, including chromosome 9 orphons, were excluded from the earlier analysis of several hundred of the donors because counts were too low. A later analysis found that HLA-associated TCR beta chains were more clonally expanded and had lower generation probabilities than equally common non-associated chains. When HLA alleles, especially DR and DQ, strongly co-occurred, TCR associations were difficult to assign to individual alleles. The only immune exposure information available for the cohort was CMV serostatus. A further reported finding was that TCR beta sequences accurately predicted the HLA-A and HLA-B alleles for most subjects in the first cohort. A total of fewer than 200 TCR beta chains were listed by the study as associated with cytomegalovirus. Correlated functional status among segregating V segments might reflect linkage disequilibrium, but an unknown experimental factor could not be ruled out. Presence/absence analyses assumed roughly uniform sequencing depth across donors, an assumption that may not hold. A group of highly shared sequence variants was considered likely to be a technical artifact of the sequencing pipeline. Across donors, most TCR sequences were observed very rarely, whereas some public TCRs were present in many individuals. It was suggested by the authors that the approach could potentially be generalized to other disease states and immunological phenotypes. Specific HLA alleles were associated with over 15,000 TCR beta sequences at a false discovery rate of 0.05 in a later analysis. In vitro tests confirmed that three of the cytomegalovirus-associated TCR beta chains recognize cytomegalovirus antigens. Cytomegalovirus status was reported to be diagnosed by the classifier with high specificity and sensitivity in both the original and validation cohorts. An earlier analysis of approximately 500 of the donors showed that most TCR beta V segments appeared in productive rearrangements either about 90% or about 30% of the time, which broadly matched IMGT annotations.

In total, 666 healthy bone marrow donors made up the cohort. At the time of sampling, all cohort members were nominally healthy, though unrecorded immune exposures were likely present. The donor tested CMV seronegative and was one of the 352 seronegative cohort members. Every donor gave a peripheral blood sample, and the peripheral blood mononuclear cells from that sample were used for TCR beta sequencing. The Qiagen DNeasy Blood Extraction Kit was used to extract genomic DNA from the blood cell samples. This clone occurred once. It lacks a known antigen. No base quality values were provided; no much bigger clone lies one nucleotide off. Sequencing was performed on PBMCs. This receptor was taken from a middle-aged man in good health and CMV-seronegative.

The DNA sequence is given as TGTGCCAGCAGCACAAGGACAGGGGGCTTTCGAGAGACCCAGTACTTC. The resulting protein is CASSTRTGGFRETQYF. This chain joins TRBV7-2 to TRBJ2-5, and TRBD1 matches 11 of the central bases. The germline V end is reduced by 5 bases and the J end by 4 bases; junction bases left unmatched: 9. Its CDR3 holds 16 amino acids, cysteine through phenylalanine. Of all the DNA, just the CDR3 is kept, 48 bases in frame from base 1. The CDR1 and CDR2 encoded by the germline V gene are SGHTA and FQGNSA. The full variable domain, completed from the reference TRBV7-2 and TRBJ2-5 proteins outside the CDR3, reads GAGVSQSPSNKVTEKGKDVELRCDPISGHTALYWYRQSLGQGLEFLIYFQGNSAPDKSGLPSDRFSAERTGGSVSTLTIQRTQQEDSAVYLCASSTRTGGFRETQYFGPGTRLLVL.